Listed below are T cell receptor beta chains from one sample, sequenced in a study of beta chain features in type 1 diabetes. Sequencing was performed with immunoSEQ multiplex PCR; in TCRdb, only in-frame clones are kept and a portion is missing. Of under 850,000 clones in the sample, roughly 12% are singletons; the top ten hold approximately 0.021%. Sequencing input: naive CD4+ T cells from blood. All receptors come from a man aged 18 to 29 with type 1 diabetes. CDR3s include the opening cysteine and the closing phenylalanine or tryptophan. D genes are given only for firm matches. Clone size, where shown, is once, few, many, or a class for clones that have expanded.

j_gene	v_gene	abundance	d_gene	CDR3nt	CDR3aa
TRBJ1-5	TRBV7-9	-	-	TGTGCCAGCAGCGCTACAGGGAGCAATCAGCCCCAGCATTTT	CASSATGSNQPQHF
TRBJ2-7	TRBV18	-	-	TGTGCCAGCTCACCTTCGTCAGGGAACCCCTTCGGGTACGAGCAGTACTTC	CASSPSSGNPFGYEQYF
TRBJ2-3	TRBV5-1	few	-	TGCGCCAGCAGGAGGGAAGGGACAGATACGCAGTATTTT	CASRREGTDTQYF
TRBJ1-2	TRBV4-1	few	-	TGCGCCAGCAGTGGTGTGGGGGAGAGCGTTACCTATGGCTACACCTTC	CASSGVGESVTYGYTF
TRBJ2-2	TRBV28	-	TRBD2	TGTGCCAGCAGTTTAGTGGCGGGGGTAACCGGGGAGCTGTTTTTT	CASSLVAGVTGELFF
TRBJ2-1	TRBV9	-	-	TGTGCCAGCAGCGTAGCCCTCCGCCTCTCCTACAATGAGCAGTTCTTC	CASSVALRLSYNEQFF
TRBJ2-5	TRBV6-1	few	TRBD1	TGTGCCAGCAGTGAAGAGGTTTTCAGGACAGGGGAACAAGAGACCCAGTACTTC	CASSEEVFRTGEQETQYF
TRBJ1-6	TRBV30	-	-	TGTGCCTGGAGGGAGTCCTTGGGTTCACCCCTCCACTTT	CAWRESLGSPLHF
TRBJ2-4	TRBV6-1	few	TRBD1	TGTGCCAGCATGGACAGGGCTAAAAACATTCAGTACTTC	CASMDRAKNIQYF
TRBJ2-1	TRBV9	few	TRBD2	TGTGCCAGCAGCGCGGGACTAGCGGGGTACAATGAGCAGTTCTTC	CASSAGLAGYNEQFF
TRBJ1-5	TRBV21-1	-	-	TGTGCCAGCAGCGAAGACAGGGTTGGCCAGCCCCAGCATTTT	CASSEDRVGQPQHF
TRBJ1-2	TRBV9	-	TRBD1	TGTGCCAGCAGCAAGCAGACAGGGGGAAGCTATGGCTACACCTTC	CASSKQTGGSYGYTF
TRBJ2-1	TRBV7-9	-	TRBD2	TGTGCCAGCAGCTCGGACGGGACTAGCGGTCCCTACAATGAGCAGTTCTTC	CASSSDGTSGPYNEQFF
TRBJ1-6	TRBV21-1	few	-	TGTGCCAGCACTGCAGGGGGCTCCTATAATTCACCCCTCCACTTT	CASTAGGSYNSPLHF
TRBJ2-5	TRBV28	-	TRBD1	TGTGCCAGCAGTTTATCGGCAGGGGGCAGGGAGACCCAGTACTTC	CASSLSAGGRETQYF
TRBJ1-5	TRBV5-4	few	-	TGTGCCAGCAGCTTGGGTGGGGATCAGCCCCAGCATTTT	CASSLGGDQPQHF
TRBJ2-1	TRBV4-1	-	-	TGCGCCAGCAGCCCCCTGGGGGTACAGTACAATGAGCAGTTCTTC	CASSPLGVQYNEQFF
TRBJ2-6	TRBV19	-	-	TGTGCCAGTAGTTATCGACAGTACTCTGGGGCCAACGTCCTGACTTTC	CASSYRQYSGANVLTF
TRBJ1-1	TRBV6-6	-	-	TGTGCCAGCAGTCCTCGGGTTGCCACTGAAGCTTTCTTT	CASSPRVATEAFF
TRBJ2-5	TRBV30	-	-	TGTGCCTGGAGTGTAAAGTTTGGAGATGGGAAAGAGACCCAGTACTTC	CAWSVKFGDGKETQYF
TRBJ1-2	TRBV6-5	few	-	TGTGCCAGCAGTCGTCAGGTCAACTATGGCTACACCTTC	CASSRQVNYGYTF
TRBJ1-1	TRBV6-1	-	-	TGTGCCAGCAGTGAACAAACAGTCACACCGAACACTGAAGCTTTCTTT	CASSEQTVTPNTEAFF
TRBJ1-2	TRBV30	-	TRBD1	TGTGCCTGGAGTAAGGGGGCCTTTGGCTACACCTTC	CAWSKGAFGYTF
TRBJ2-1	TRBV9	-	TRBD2	TGTGCCAGCAGCCCCCGTCCGAGCGGGGGGGCGGGTGAGCAGTTCTTC	CASSPRPSGGAGEQFF
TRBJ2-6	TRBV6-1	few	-	TGTGCCAGCAGTGAGTACAACTCTGGGGCCAACGTCCTGACTTTC	CASSEYNSGANVLTF
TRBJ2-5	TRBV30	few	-	TGTGGCTGCAAGGAGGGGGAAGAGACCCAGTACTTC	CGCKEGEETQYF
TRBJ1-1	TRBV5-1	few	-	TGCGCCAGCCAGGGACAACTGAACACTGAAGCTTTCTTT	CASQGQLNTEAFF
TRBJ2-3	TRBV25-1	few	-	TGTGCCAGCAGTGTTAATAGGGCGGAATACACAGATACGCAGTATTTT	CASSVNRAEYTDTQYF
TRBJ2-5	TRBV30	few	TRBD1	TGTGCCTGGGGTACACAGGGGGCCCAGACCCAGTACTTC	CAWGTQGAQTQYF
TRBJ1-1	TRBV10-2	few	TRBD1	TGCGCCAGCAGTGGGAACAGGGGCGGTCGGGCTTTCTTT	CASSGNRGGRAFF
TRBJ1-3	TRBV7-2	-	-	TGTGCCAGCAGCCCCCGGACATTACCTGGAAACACCATATATTTT	CASSPRTLPGNTIYF
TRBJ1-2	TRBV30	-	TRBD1	TGTGCCTGGAGTCCGGGACAGCGTACTCCAGCTAACTATGGCTACACCTTC	CAWSPGQRTPANYGYTF
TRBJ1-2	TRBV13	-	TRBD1	TGTGCCAGCAGCTCTAGACAGGGCTCGATCTATGGCTACACCTTC	CASSSRQGSIYGYTF
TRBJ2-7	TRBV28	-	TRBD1	TGTGCCAGCACCCTAACAGGGGCCGGAACCTACGAGCAGTACTTC	CASTLTGAGTYEQYF
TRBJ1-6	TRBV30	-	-	TGTGCCTGGAGTGATGGACAGTTTCGTAATTCACCCCTCCACTTT	CAWSDGQFRNSPLHF
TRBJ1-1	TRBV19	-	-	TGTGCCAGTAGTATCAGGGTTGGGAACACTGAAGCTTTCTTT	CASSIRVGNTEAFF
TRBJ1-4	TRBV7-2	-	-	TGTGCCAGCAGCTTAGCTGGGGAGGTGGGGGAAAAACTGTTTTTT	CASSLAGEVGEKLFF